This record covers a single T cell receptor beta chain. No antigen is known for it. At collection, donors were nominally healthy, but unrecorded immune exposures were probable. The data derive from a study of cytomegalovirus exposure and HLA in healthy donors. Whole-study results and caveats: Productive status was seen about 90% or about 30% of the time for most TCR beta V segments in an earlier analysis.

PCR was performed using 60 Vbeta and 13 Jbeta primers. Here immunoSEQ multiplex PCR was the method, and the copy in TCRdb shows in-frame clones only, minus some. This repertoire shows 95,000 to 150,000 clones, about two thirds found once; its top ten account for nearly 8.5%. Germline CDR1 and CDR2: SGHNT and YYREEE (reference sequence). The CDR3 has 15 amino acids. V shed 4 bases, J shed 3 bases, and the junction held 6 bases outside the gene matches. The chain uses TRBV5-4 and TRBJ2-3; 9 nucleotides line up with TRBD1. The source is a woman aged 40 to 49 in good health and CMV-seropositive. Material: PBMCs. The CDR3 bases are TGTGCCAGCAGCCCTACAGGGGGCGTAACAGATACGCAGTATTTT. It translates to CASSPTGGVTDTQYF.